Presented here are 27 T cell receptor beta chains from one specimen sequenced in a study of OX40 agonist ivuxolimab in advanced cancers. TCRdb's copy holds only in-frame clones and misses some; the assay was immunoSEQ multiplex PCR. The table records 43,000 or so clones, roughly 85% of them present only once. The sample was CD4+ or CD8+ T cells sorted from blood, taken in a trial of the OX40 agonist ivuxolimab. These TCRs come from an adult with an advanced solid tumor such as melanoma, head and neck, liver or kidney cancer.

The rearrangement links TRBV7-2 to TRBJ1-5; no clear D gene. CDR1 and CDR2 from the germline V gene are SGHTA and FQGNSA. The germline V and J ends were trimmed by 5 bases and 1 base, with 12 bases remaining between them. This CDR3 contains 15 residues. The CDR3 spells CASSSRTGSNQPQHF. In DNA, the CDR3 is TGTGCCAGCAGCAGCCGGACGGGAAGCAATCAGCCCCAGCATTTT. The whole variable domain, filled in from reference TRBV7-2 and TRBJ1-5, reads GAGVSQSPSNKVTEKGKDVELRCDPISGHTALYWYRQSLGQGLEFLIYFQGNSAPDKSGLPSDRFSAERTGGSVSTLTIQRTQQEDSAVYLCASSSRTGSNQPQHFGDGTRLSIL.

V and J are TRBV5-8 and TRBJ2-1; D unresolved. Germline CDR1 SGHTS, CDR2 YDEGEE. Trimming removed 1 base at V and 1 base at J, with 12 bases between. The CDR3 has 16 amino acids. The CDR3 DNA is TGTGCCAGCAGCTTGCCTCTTTTATCGTCCTACAATGAGCAGTTCTTC. Its protein product is CASSLPLLSSYNEQFF.

V is TRBV2 and J is TRBJ1-2; D not resolved. With 7 bases removed from V and 4 bases from J, the gap between germline ends came to 13 bases. Per the germline V gene, CDR1 is SNHLY and CDR2 is FYNNEI. CDR3 length equals 13 residues. CDR3: CASKAQEGYGYTF. CDR3 DNA: TGTGCCAGCAAAGCTCAAGAGGGCTATGGCTACACCTTC.

The V gene is TRBV28, the J gene TRBJ1-5; tentative D call: TRBD1 (5 bases). The length of the CDR3 is 14 residues. V shed 6 bases and J shed 5 bases, with 14 bases lying between them. Germline CDR1 is MDHEN and CDR2 is SYDVKM. The CDR3 region is CASRVWQGHQPQHF. The CDR3 DNA follows: TGTGCCAGCAGGGTGTGGCAGGGACATCAGCCCCAGCATTTT. Full variable domain (outside the CDR3, taken from reference TRBV28 and TRBJ1-5): DVKVTQSSRYLVKRTGEKVFLECVQDMDHENMFWYRQDPGLGLRLIYFSYDVKMKEKGDIPEGYSVSREKKERFSLILESASTNQTSMYLCASRVWQGHQPQHFGDGTRLSIL.

The chain links TRBV5-6 to TRBJ1-1; a possible D gene is TRBD1 (5 bases). Deletions cut 4 bases from V and 5 bases from J, with 18 bases between. The germline V gene encodes CDR1 SGHDT and CDR2 YYEEEE. CDR3 length equals 15 residues. CDR3: CASSRDGSGQTEAFF. CDR3 coding DNA: TGTGCCAGCAGCCGGGATGGATCAGGGCAAACTGAAGCTTTCTTT. The full variable domain, in which reference TRBV5-6 and TRBJ1-1 provide the parts outside the CDR3, is DAGVTQSPTHLIKTRGQQVTLRCSPKSGHDTVSWYQQALGQGPQFIFQYYEEEERQRGNFPDRFSGHQFPNYSSELNVNALLLGDSALYLCASSRDGSGQTEAFFGQGTRLTVV.

This clone showed up just once. The chain joins TRBV28 to TRBJ2-7; perhaps D is TRBD1 or TRBD2 (5 bases each). Trimming removed 6 bases from V and 2 bases from J, with 11 bases in between. The CDR3 consists of 13 residues. Germline CDR1 MDHEN, CDR2 SYDVKM. The CDR3 DNA reads TGTGCCAGCAGGTGGGACGACGCCTACGAGCAGTACTTC. Translating it yields CASRWDDAYEQYF.

This clone came up once. V gene TRBV18 combines with J gene TRBJ1-3; no clear D. In germline, CDR1 is KGHSH, CDR2 LQKENI. Trimming pared 3 bases from V and 4 bases from J, leaving 4 bases between. The CDR3 contains 12 residues. CDR3 sequence: CASSPPGNTIYF. The CDR3 bases are TGTGCCAGCTCACCGCCGGGAAACACCATATATTTT. Filled out from reference TRBV18 and TRBJ1-3, the complete variable domain reads NAGVMQNPRHLVRRRGQEARLRCSPMKGHSHVYWYRQLPEEGLKFMVYLQKENIIDESGMPKERFSAEFPKEGPSILRIQQVVRGDSAAYFCASSPPGNTIYFGEGSWLTVV.

The chain has TRBV7-6 and TRBJ2-7, with TRBD1 matching 9 bases. Germline trimming cut 5 bases from V and 2 bases from J; bases unmatched to any gene: 13. Germline V CDR1 and CDR2: SGHVS, FNYEAQ. The CDR3 totals 17 residues. The CDR3 nucleotides are TGTGCCAGCAGCCTGAATGCCGGGACAGGGACGACCTACGAGCAGTACTTC. Residues: CASSLNAGTGTTYEQYF.

This clone appeared a single time. The rearrangement uses TRBV6-6 and TRBJ1-5, with 9 bases lining up with TRBD1. The V gene end was trimmed by 5 bases and the J gene end by 0 bases; junction bases not matched to a gene: 5. Germline CDR1 MNHNY, CDR2 SVGAGI (reference sequence). This CDR3 is built from 16 residues. The CDR3 region is CASSAGTGYSNQPQHF. The CDR3 nucleotides are TGTGCCAGCAGTGCTGGGACAGGGTATAGCAATCAGCCCCAGCATTTT.

This chain joins TRBV6-5 and TRBJ1-2; D possibly corresponds to TRBD1 (5 bases). There are 15 residues in the CDR3. V lost 7 bases to trimming and J lost 4 bases, with 19 bases between them. Looked up from germline, CDR1 is MNHEY and CDR2 is SVGAGI. As DNA, the CDR3 is TGTGCCAGCACCCTTACGTCGGGGGACGGCTATGGCTACACCTTC. Protein: CASTLTSGDGYGYTF.

The V call is TRBV5-4, the J call TRBJ1-5; possibly TRBD1 for D (5 bases). Germline CDR1 is SGHNT and CDR2 is YYREEE (reference sequence). The CDR3 totals 14 residues. Trimming shortened V by 0 bases and J by 1 base, and 5 bases separated the two germline ends. The DNA for the CDR3 is TGTGCCAGCAGCTTGGGGGGCAGCAATCAGCCCCAGCATTTT. Translated: CASSLGGSNQPQHF.

The table lists this clone with a count of one. This chain links TRBV4-1 with TRBJ2-5, with D possibly TRBD1 on 5 matching bases. The V and J ends lost 0 bases and 4 bases respectively, with 12 bases between them. Germline assignment: CDR1 MGHRA and CDR2 YSYEKL. The CDR3 spans 15 residues. The CDR3 DNA sequence: TGCGCCAGCAGCCAAGATCCAGGGTTACGAGAGACCCAGTACTTC. Translating it yields CASSQDPGLRETQYF.

In this sample, this clone turned up once. The rearrangement joins TRBV6-6 to TRBJ2-5; D is unclear. The CDR3 extends over 14 amino acids. The germline CDR1 and CDR2 sequences are MNHNY and SVGAGI (reference sequence). With 0 bases removed from V and 2 bases from J, the gap between germline ends came to 7 bases. The DNA for the CDR3 is TGTGCCAGCAGTTACTCGGCAGCACAAGAGACCCAGTACTTC. This gives the protein CASSYSAAQETQYF.

This chain links TRBV5-4 with TRBJ2-1; D remains unclear. This CDR3 is built from 13 residues. Germline CDR1 and CDR2: SGHNT and YYREEE (reference sequence). V lost 2 bases to trimming and J lost 5 bases, with 8 bases between them. The CDR3 spells CASSLVRHNEQFF. The CDR3, as DNA: TGTGCCAGCAGCTTAGTGAGGCACAATGAGCAGTTCTTC.

V and J are TRBV7-9 and TRBJ2-2, with D possibly matching TRBD2 (5 bases). The CDR3 sequence is 12 residues long. Germline lookup yields CDR1 SEHNR and CDR2 FQNEAQ (reference sequence). V dropped 3 bases and J dropped 7 bases, with 6 bases sitting between them. Written as DNA, the CDR3 is TGTGCCAGCAGCTTCGGGGTCGGGGAGCTGTTTTTT. This sequence encodes CASSFGVGELFF.

The chain carries TRBV30 and TRBJ1-2; 7 nucleotides match TRBD1. This CDR3 has 13 residues. The germline gives CDR1 GTSNPN, CDR2 SVGIG (reference sequence). Trimming took 1 base from V and 8 from J; bases not matched to a gene: 7. The CDR3 loop is CAWSEDRVGGYTF. The DNA of the CDR3 is TGTGCCTGGAGTGAAGACAGGGTTGGGGGCTACACCTTC.

Note on this clone: Other DNA sequences in the sample encode the same CDR3. The rearrangement uses TRBV9 and TRBJ2-1; TRBD1 is a possible D gene (5 bases). Trimming stripped 0 bases from V and 5 bases from J, with 9 bases between. This CDR3 has 14 residues. Germline lookup yields CDR1 SGDLS and CDR2 YYNGEE. The CDR3 loop is CASSVGQINNEQFF. CDR3 DNA sequence: TGTGCCAGCAGCGTAGGACAGATAAACAATGAGCAGTTCTTC. Full variable domain (remainder filled in from reference TRBV9 and TRBJ2-1): DSGVTQTPKHLITATGQRVTLRCSPRSGDLSVYWYQQSLDQGLQFLIQYYNGEERAKGNILERFSAQQFPDLHSELNLSSLELGDSALYFCASSVGQINNEQFFGPGTRLTVL.

This sequence joins TRBV28 and TRBJ2-7, with 9 bases fitting TRBD2. The germline V gene encodes CDR1 MDHEN and CDR2 SYDVKM. The junction had 5 bases not matched to a gene; V was cut back by 2 bases and J by 12 bases. CDR3 length: 12 residues. CDR3: CASSLATSGRYF. The CDR3 DNA is TGTGCCAGCAGTTTAGCAACTAGCGGGCGGTACTTC. The variable domain in full, with the rest retrieved from reference TRBV28 and TRBJ2-7, is DVKVTQSSRYLVKRTGEKVFLECVQDMDHENMFWYRQDPGLGLRLIYFSYDVKMKEKGDIPEGYSVSREKKERFSLILESASTNQTSMYLCASSLATSGRYFGPGTRLTVT.

V is TRBV6-5 and J is TRBJ1-5, with D possibly being TRBD1 (5 bases). CDR1 MNHEY and CDR2 SVGAGI come from the germline V gene. The CDR3 is 15 amino acids. Trimming removed 0 bases from V and 4 bases from J, with 10 bases in between. This chain's CDR3 is CASSYSAGINQPQHF. The DNA of the CDR3 is TGTGCCAGCAGTTACTCCGCAGGGATAAATCAGCCCCAGCATTTT.

As concerns this clone: A read error is possible here, since a much larger clone lies one base away. The chain carries TRBV11-2 and TRBJ2-7; no reliable D call. The V end was cut by 4 bases, the J end by 3 bases, with 4 bases between. CDR3 length equals 11 residues. Per germline, CDR1 SGHAT and CDR2 FQNNGV. This CDR3 reads CASSSYYEQYF. The CDR3 nucleotides read TGTGCCAGCAGCTCATACTACGAGCAGTACTTC.

The chain has TRBV30 and TRBJ2-7, with D perhaps matching TRBD2 (5 bases). Trimming stripped 3 bases from V and 0 bases from J, with 12 bases between. The germline V gene encodes CDR1 GTSNPN and CDR2 SVGIG (reference sequence). The CDR3 is made up of 14 amino acids. The CDR3 nucleotides are TGTGCCTGGAGAGACTACAGATCCTCCTACGAGCAGTACTTC. The encoded protein is CAWRDYRSSYEQYF. The whole variable domain, remainder taken from reference TRBV30 and TRBJ2-7, is SQTIHQWPATLVQPVGSPLSLECTVEGTSNPNLYWYRQAAGRGLQLLFYSVGIGQISSEVPQNLSASRPQDRQFILSSKKLLLSDSGFYLCAWRDYRSSYEQYFGPGTRLTVT.

The chain couples TRBV11-2 to TRBJ2-2, with D hard to call. In germline, CDR1 is SGHAT, CDR2 FQNNGV. The CDR3 extends over 17 amino acids. V was shortened by 4 bases and J by 0 bases, with 15 bases between the two germline ends. Written as DNA, the CDR3 is TGTGCCAGCAGCTCCCTAGGTGTTGGCGCGAACACCGGGGAGCTGTTTTTT. Translation: CASSSLGVGANTGELFF.

The chain joins TRBV4-1 to TRBJ1-1; no definite D call. This CDR3 has 13 residues. CDR1 and CDR2 from the germline V gene are MGHRA and YSYEKL. The V and J ends lost 0 bases and 4 bases respectively, with 6 bases between them. The CDR3 here is CASSQDSVTEAFF. The DNA of the CDR3 is TGCGCCAGCAGCCAAGATTCTGTCACTGAAGCTTTCTTT.

The chain combines TRBV6-5 with TRBJ2-7, with TRBD1 identical over 9 bases. Germline values: CDR1 MNHEY, CDR2 SVGAGI. The ends lost 3 bases at V and 9 bases at J; junction bases unmatched: 6. CDR3 size: 13 residues. This chain's CDR3 is CASSYGTGSTQYF. In DNA, the CDR3 is TGTGCCAGCAGTTATGGGACAGGGTCAACGCAGTACTTC.

The chain employs TRBV5-1 and TRBJ2-7, with 7 bases matching TRBD1. This CDR3 comprises 16 residues. Germline lookup yields CDR1 SGHRS and CDR2 YFSETQ. J was trimmed by 0 bases and V by 4 bases; bases with no gene match: 10. CDR3 nucleotide sequence: TGCGCCAGCAGCCCTCAATTACAGGGGAGCTCCTACGAGCAGTACTTC. Translation: CASSPQLQGSSYEQYF.

The chain links TRBV19 to TRBJ2-1, with 8 bases matching TRBD2. Per germline, CDR1 LNHDA and CDR2 SQIVND (reference sequence). The CDR3 length is 15 residues. J gave up 4 bases and V 5 bases, and 7 bases lay outside the gene matches. The CDR3 bases are TGTGCCAGTAGTCCTAGCGGGCCGTGGTACAATGAGCAGTTCTTC. Protein sequence: CASSPSGPWYNEQFF.

The CDR3 coding sequence is TGTGCCAGCAGCCAAGGAATTGAGTTTTACTATGGCTACACCTTC. Protein product: CASSQGIEFYYGYTF. The V gene is TRBV5-4, the J gene TRBJ1-2; unclear D gene. The CDR3 is 15 amino acids. CDR1 and CDR2 from the germline V gene are SGHNT and YYREEE (reference sequence). Trimming took off 4 bases at V and 3 bases at J, with 16 bases between the two ends.